This T cell receptor (beta chain) derives from a study of cytomegalovirus exposure and HLA in healthy donors. General study results and limits: Follow-up analysis later connected one missense variant in DCLRE1C with trimming of TCR beta V- and J-genes. Available immune exposure information covered CMV serostatus only.

PCR employed 60 Vbeta and 13 Jbeta primers. Clones were sequenced by immunoSEQ multiplex PCR, and TCRdb holds only the in-frame ones, with some missing. The sample has 140,000 to 150,000 clones, over 60% seen once. A remark on this clone: Antigen unknown.

After removal of 0 bases from V and 8 bases from J, the junction contained 3 bases not matched to a gene. The germline gives CDR1 SGHRS, CDR2 YFSETQ. The CDR3 spans 15 residues. The sequence came from a woman aged 60-75 years in good health and CMV-seronegative. Material for sequencing was PBMCs. The rearrangement joins TRBV5-1 to TRBJ1-6; 9 bases line up with TRBD1. DNA of the CDR3: TGCGCCAGCAGCTTGGAGGGACAGGGAGATTCACCCCTCCACTTT. This translates into CASSLEGQGDSPLHF.